Each of the 28 T cell receptor beta chains below was sequenced from the same sample in a study of cytomegalovirus exposure and HLA in healthy donors. Primers included in the PCR were 60 Vbeta and 13 Jbeta primers. Clones were sequenced by immunoSEQ multiplex PCR, and TCRdb holds only the in-frame ones, with some missing. The sample yields about 120,000 clones, less than 65% seen once. Specimen: PBMCs. These receptors all come from a man in his forties in good health and CMV-seropositive.

The chain has TRBV7-8 and TRBJ2-7; D remains ambiguous. CDR1 SGHVS and CDR2 FQNEAQ come from the germline V gene. Trimming left V 2 bases short and J 3 bases short, with 14 bases between. The CDR3 contains 15 residues. The CDR3 reads CASSLPDRRYYEQYF. The CDR3, as DNA: TGTGCCAGCAGCTTACCAGATCGGCGGTACTACGAGCAGTACTTC.

The rearrangement joins TRBV4-1 to TRBJ1-6; 9 bases are shared with TRBD1. This CDR3 contains 15 residues. J was trimmed by 10 bases and V by 0 bases; bases with no gene match: 4. The germline CDR1 and CDR2 sequences are MGHRA and YSYEKL. The CDR3 sequence: CASSQEQGAGSPLHF. The CDR3 DNA follows: TGCGCCAGCAGCCAAGAACAGGGGGCAGGATCACCCCTCCACTTT.

This chain links TRBV28 with TRBJ2-1; a weak D match, TRBD2 (6 bases). This CDR3 region has 13 residues. Germline CDR1 and CDR2: MDHEN and SYDVKM. The chain's CDR3 is CASSEPTYNEQFF. CDR3 bases: TGTGCTTCTAGCGAACCGACTTACAATGAGCAGTTCTTC.

This chain uses TRBV7-9 with TRBJ1-4; 7 bases fit TRBD1. Trimming at V came to 4 bases and at J to 8 bases, leaving 13 bases not matched to a gene. CDR3 size: 16 residues. CDR1 and CDR2 (germline): SEHNR, FQNEAQ (reference sequence). The CDR3 nucleotides are TGTGCCAGCAGCTCTCTCGACAGGGCGACGGACGAAAAACTGTTTTTT. This encodes CASSSLDRATDEKLFF.

The V and J genes are TRBV6-5 and TRBJ2-1, with 13 nucleotides matching TRBD2. CDR1 is MNHEY, CDR2 SVGAGI, per germline. The J segment lost 10 bases and the V segment lost 5 bases, leaving 8 bases of the junction unmatched. The CDR3 is 15 residues long. The CDR3 is CASSPGTSGDQEQFF. The CDR3 bases are TGTGCCAGCAGTCCCGGGACTAGCGGGGACCAAGAGCAGTTCTTC.

The V and J genes are TRBV13 and TRBJ1-5; no clear D gene. The V end was cut by 0 bases, the J end by 2 bases, with 8 bases between. The CDR3 extends over 15 amino acids. CDR1 is PRHDT and CDR2 is FYEKMQ in the germline V gene (reference sequence). CDR3 coding DNA: TGTGCCAGCAGCTTAGGGGTCGGGGGCAATCAGCCCCAGCATTTT. It encodes CASSLGVGGNQPQHF.

The rearrangement uses TRBV7-2 and TRBJ2-5; 9 positions match TRBD2. This CDR3 is 15 amino acids long. Germline lookup yields CDR1 SGHTA and CDR2 FQGNSA. The ends lost 6 bases at V and 2 bases at J; junction bases unmatched: 7. Written as DNA, the CDR3 is TGTGCCAGCAGGGAGGGGGCGGGAGGGCAAGAGACCCAGTACTTC. It translates to CASREGAGGQETQYF.

This clone was seen a few times. The chain uses TRBV6-1 and TRBJ1-5, with 9 bases lining up with TRBD1. CDR3 length: 15 amino acids. J gave up 3 bases and V 7 bases, and 7 bases lay outside the gene matches. Germline loops: CDR1 MNHNS, CDR2 SASEGT. DNA for the CDR3: TGTGCCAGCAACACCGGGACAGGGCTCAATCAGCCCCAGCATTTT. Translation gives CASNTGTGLNQPQHF.

The rearrangement links TRBV6-1 to TRBJ2-1; the D gene is possibly TRBD1 (6 bases). CDR1 MNHNS and CDR2 SASEGT come from the germline V gene. V dropped 1 base and J dropped 5 bases, with 18 bases sitting between them. This CDR3 is built from 17 residues. CDR3 residues: CASSEGRGAGEHNEQFF. CDR3 nucleotides: TGTGCCAGCAGTGAAGGACGAGGGGCAGGGGAACACAATGAGCAGTTCTTC.

The rearrangement uses TRBV5-1 and TRBJ2-7; TRBD1 matches at 7 bases. In germline, CDR1 is SGHRS, CDR2 YFSETQ. Trimming removed 3 bases from V and 1 base from J; junction bases left unmatched: 4. CDR3 length: 14 residues. As DNA, the CDR3 is TGCGCCAGCAGCTCTGACAGGGTTTCCTACGAGCAGTACTTC. Its protein is CASSSDRVSYEQYF.

The CDR3 region is CASSVGALLTANYGYTF. In nucleotides, the CDR3 is TGTGCCAGCAGCGTAGGGGCCCTCTTGACGGCTAACTATGGCTACACCTTC. The chain uses TRBV9 and TRBJ1-2; D unresolved. The CDR3 totals 17 residues. V lost 0 bases to trimming and J lost 0 bases, with 15 bases between them. Germline CDR1 SGDLS, CDR2 YYNGEE. Drawing the rest from reference TRBV9 and TRBJ1-2, the complete variable domain is DSGVTQTPKHLITATGQRVTLRCSPRSGDLSVYWYQQSLDQGLQFLIQYYNGEERAKGNILERFSAQQFPDLHSELNLSSLELGDSALYFCASSVGALLTANYGYTFGSGTRLTVV.

This clone occurred a few times. The chain couples TRBV10-1 to TRBJ2-2, with 12 bases fitting TRBD1. CDR3 length equals 17 residues. CDR1 is WNHNN, CDR2 SYGVQD, per germline (reference sequence). With V trimmed by 4 bases and J by 5 bases, 8 bases remained unmatched. The CDR3 loop reads CASSVRDRGRETGELFF. CDR3 DNA: TGCGCCAGCAGTGTTCGGGACAGGGGGCGGGAGACCGGGGAGCTGTTTTTT.

CDR3 amino acids: CASSVGRMGTGELFF. In nucleotides, the CDR3 is TGTGCCAGCAGCGTAGGGAGGATGGGGACCGGGGAGCTGTTTTTT. This chain joins TRBV9 and TRBJ2-2; weak D call: TRBD2 (5 bases). CDR3 length equals 15 residues. Germline assignment: CDR1 SGDLS and CDR2 YYNGEE. Trimming cost V 0 bases and J 5 bases, with 11 bases left between them.

The J gene is TRBJ1-4, the V gene TRBV4-1, with D possibly TRBD1 on 5 matching bases. Germline CDR1 and CDR2: MGHRA and YSYEKL. V was pared by 0 bases and J by 8 bases, with 13 bases between. This CDR3 is built from 15 residues. CDR3 sequence (DNA): TGCGCCAGCAGCCAAGATGGTAGGGGTTCCGAAAAACTGTTTTTT. Translation gives CASSQDGRGSEKLFF.

This clone was counted a few times. The CDR3 DNA sequence: TGTGCCAGCACCTCGGGCGGGAGGGCCTACGAGCAGTACTTC. Translation gives CASTSGGRAYEQYF. V usage is TRBV7-9 and J usage is TRBJ2-7, with 9 bases aligning to TRBD2. Germline-derived CDR1 and CDR2 are SEHNR and FQNEAQ (reference sequence). The CDR3 spans 14 residues. V lost 7 bases, J lost 2 bases, and 6 bases stayed unmatched.

In DNA form, the CDR3 reads TGTGCCAGTAACAGAGGGACACAAGGTGGTGGCTACACCTTC. This codes for CASNRGTQGGGYTF. The chain uses TRBV6-1 and TRBJ1-2, with a possible D match to TRBD1 (6 bases). The V end was cut by 9 bases, the J end by 7 bases, with 21 bases between. The CDR3 loop spans 14 amino acids. Looked up from germline, CDR1 is MNHNS and CDR2 is SASEGT.

This chain links TRBV27 with TRBJ2-7; TRBD2 matches 9 bases. Germline V gives CDR1 MNHEY, CDR2 SMNVEV (reference sequence). The CDR3 is made up of 17 amino acids. Trimming cost V 6 bases and J 1 base; bases outside gene matches: 13. The CDR3 DNA sequence: TGTGCCAGCAGCCTGGATCTAGCGGGACACGAGTCCTACGAGCAGTACTTC. Translating it yields CASSLDLAGHESYEQYF.

The sample holds a few counts of this clone. This chain uses TRBV11-2 with TRBJ2-1; 12 nucleotides line up with TRBD2. V lost 5 bases, J lost 7 bases, and 6 bases stayed unmatched. CDR1 is SGHAT, CDR2 FQNNGV, per germline. The CDR3 extends over 15 amino acids. CDR3 protein: CASSLAGGLQNEQFF. Here the CDR3 DNA reads TGTGCCAGCAGCCTAGCGGGGGGGCTTCAGAATGAGCAGTTCTTC.

A word on this clone: The sample carries other DNA sequences with the same CDR3. V usage is TRBV28 and J usage is TRBJ1-2; TRBD1 matches 10 bases. Germline loops: CDR1 MDHEN, CDR2 SYDVKM. CDR3 size: 15 residues. V was clipped by 4 bases and J by 2 bases; unmatched bases: 4. CDR3 in amino acids: CASSSPGQGNYGYTF. DNA of the CDR3: TGTGCCAGCAGTTCCCCGGGACAGGGGAACTATGGCTACACCTTC.

This chain connects TRBV5-1 to TRBJ1-5, with 9 bases lining up with TRBD1. The CDR3 has 15 residues. Germline V gene data show CDR1 as SGHRS and CDR2 as YFSETQ. V gave up 0 bases and J gave up 7 bases; unmatched junction bases: 5. CDR3 amino acids: CASSLEGQGQQPQHF. The CDR3 region has the DNA TGCGCCAGCAGCTTGGAGGGACAGGGCCAGCAGCCCCAGCATTTT.

CDR3 protein: CASSQVRVLGNQPQHF. The CDR3 nucleotides read TGCGCCAGCAGCCAAGTCAGGGTGTTAGGCAATCAGCCCCAGCATTTT. The chain couples TRBV4-1 to TRBJ1-5; D possibly corresponds to TRBD1 (5 bases). Germline V CDR1 and CDR2: MGHRA, YSYEKL. The V end lost 1 base, the J end lost 2 bases, and 12 bases lay between the germline ends. The CDR3 length is 16 residues.

The V call is TRBV6-5, the J call TRBJ1-2, with D hard to call. CDR3 length: 15 residues. The germline CDR1 and CDR2 sequences are MNHEY and SVGAGI. Trimming removed 7 bases from V and 3 bases from J, with 18 bases in between. Here the CDR3 reads CASIPTGKPDYGYTF. In nucleotides, the CDR3 is TGTGCCAGCATCCCCACGGGGAAGCCTGACTATGGCTACACCTTC.

This clone was observed a few times. The chain uses TRBV10-3 and TRBJ2-3; a weak D match, TRBD1 (6 bases). V shed 6 bases and J shed 2 bases, with 18 bases lying between them. CDR1 is ENHRY and CDR2 is SYGVKD in the germline V gene. The CDR3 contains 16 residues. The CDR3 region has the DNA TGTGCCATCAGGGAATTTCTCCAGGGGCCCACAGATACGCAGTATTTT. Translating it yields CAIREFLQGPTDTQYF.

This chain connects TRBV18 to TRBJ2-7, with no clear D. The germline CDR1 and CDR2 sequences are KGHSH and LQKENI. The CDR3 sequence is 14 residues long. V was pared by 2 bases and J by 7 bases, with 15 bases between. The CDR3: CASSPGVGGSEQYF. The CDR3 DNA reads TGTGCCAGCTCACCAGGAGTCGGTGGCTCGGAGCAGTACTTC.

The chain recombines TRBV2 with TRBJ2-5; 11 positions match TRBD2. V dropped 5 bases and J dropped 5; count of bases not matched to a gene: 4. This CDR3 comprises 14 residues. The germline CDR1 and CDR2 sequences are SNHLY and FYNNEI. In nucleotides, the CDR3 is TGTGCCAGCAGTTTAGCGGGGGGGCCGGAGACCCAGTACTTC. Its protein is CASSLAGGPETQYF. The full variable domain, in which reference TRBV2 and TRBJ2-5 provide the parts outside the CDR3, is EPEVTQTPSHQVTQMGQEVILRCVPISNHLYFYWYRQILGQKVEFLVSFYNNEISEKSEIFDDQFSVERPDGSNFTLKIRSTKLEDSAMYFCASSLAGGPETQYFGPGTRLLVL.

This clone occurred a few times. The gene calls are TRBV4-1 and TRBJ1-1; 9 positions match TRBD1. V was pared by 4 bases and J by 1 base, with 4 bases of the junction left unmatched. From germline, CDR1 is MGHRA and CDR2 YSYEKL. CDR3 length: 15 amino acids. The CDR3 nucleotides read TGCGCCAGCAGCCTGCGGACAGGGGCGAACACTGAAGCTTTCTTT. Protein product: CASSLRTGANTEAFF.

The chain uses TRBV6-5 and TRBJ1-6; 7 positions match TRBD1. The junction had 12 bases not matched to a gene; V was cut back by 6 bases and J by 10 bases. The CDR3 totals 15 residues. Germline CDR1 and CDR2: MNHEY and SVGAGI. CDR3 in amino acids: CASSRMGTAKSPLHF. CDR3 nucleotide sequence: TGTGCCAGCAGCCGAATGGGGACAGCAAAATCACCCCTCCACTTT.

This clone came up a few times. The V gene is TRBV5-1, the J gene TRBJ1-5; TRBD1 might be the D (5 bases). CDR1 and CDR2 from the germline V gene are SGHRS and YFSETQ. The CDR3 covers 14 residues. V was pared by 4 bases and J by 9 bases, with 17 bases between. The CDR3 DNA follows: TGCGCCAGCAGCCTCGGACCGGGCGGGGGGCCCCAGCATTTT. Amino acids: CASSLGPGGGPQHF.